This entry concerns a single T cell receptor (beta chain). Trimming took 0 bases from V and 4 from J; bases not matched to a gene: 23. The CDR3 has 24 amino acids. Germline values: CDR1 GTSNPN, CDR2 SVGIG (reference sequence). The repertoire was sequenced with immunoSEQ multiplex PCR; TCRdb's copy has only in-frame clones and lacks some. The sample gives roughly 710,000 clones, around 85% of which show up once; around 0.0094% is in the top ten. This sample was included in a study of shared T cell receptors in the human thymus. The sample also formed part of further work on human thymus T cells. That source adds: Healthy Finnish infants having corrective surgery for congenital heart defects served as donors. Resections obtained during corrective heart surgery supplied the thymus tissue.

This clonotype originated in a girl under three years old with a congenital heart defect. The chain couples TRBV30 to TRBJ2-2; 16 bases fit TRBD2. Sequences were obtained from thymocytes. The CDR3 loop reads CAWSVGRPGTSGGAAPEGTGELFF. CDR3 DNA: TGTGCCTGGAGTGTTGGCAGGCCTGGGACTAGCGGGGGGGCCGCGCCGGAGGGCACCGGGGAGCTGTTTTTT.